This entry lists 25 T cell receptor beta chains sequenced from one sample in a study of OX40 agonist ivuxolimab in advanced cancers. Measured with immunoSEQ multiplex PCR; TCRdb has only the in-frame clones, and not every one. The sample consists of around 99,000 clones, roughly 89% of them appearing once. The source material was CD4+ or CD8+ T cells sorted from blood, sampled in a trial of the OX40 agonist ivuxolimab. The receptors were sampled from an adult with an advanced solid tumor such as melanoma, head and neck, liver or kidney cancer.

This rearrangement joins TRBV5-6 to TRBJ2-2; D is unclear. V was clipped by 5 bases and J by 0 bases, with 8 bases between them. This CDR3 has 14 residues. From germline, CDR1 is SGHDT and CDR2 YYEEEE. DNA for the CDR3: TGTGCCAGCAGAACCGGACCGAACACCGGGGAGCTGTTTTTT. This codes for CASRTGPNTGELFF.

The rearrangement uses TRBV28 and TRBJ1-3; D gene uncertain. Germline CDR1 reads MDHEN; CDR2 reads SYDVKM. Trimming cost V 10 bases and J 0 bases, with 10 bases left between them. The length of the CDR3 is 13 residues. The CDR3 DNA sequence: TGTGCCATCCGCGGGAGCTCTGGAAACACCATATATTTT. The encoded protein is CAIRGSSGNTIYF.

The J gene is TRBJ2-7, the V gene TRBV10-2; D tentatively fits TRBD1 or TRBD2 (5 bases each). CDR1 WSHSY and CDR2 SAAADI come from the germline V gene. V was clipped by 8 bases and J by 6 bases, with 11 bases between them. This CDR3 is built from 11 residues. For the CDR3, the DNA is TGCGCCAGCTGGGGGATGGTCGAGCAGTACTTC. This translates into CASWGMVEQYF.

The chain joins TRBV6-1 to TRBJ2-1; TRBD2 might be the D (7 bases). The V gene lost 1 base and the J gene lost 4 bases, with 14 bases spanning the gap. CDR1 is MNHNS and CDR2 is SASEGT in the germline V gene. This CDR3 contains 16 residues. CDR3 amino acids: CASSEVLGGGYNEQFF. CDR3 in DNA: TGTGCCAGCAGTGAAGTTCTAGGGGGGGGATACAATGAGCAGTTCTTC.

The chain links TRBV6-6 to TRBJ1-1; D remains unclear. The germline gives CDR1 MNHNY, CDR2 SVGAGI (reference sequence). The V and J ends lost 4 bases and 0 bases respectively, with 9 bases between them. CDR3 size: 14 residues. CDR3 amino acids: CASSSHRLNTEAFF. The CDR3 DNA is TGTGCCAGCAGTTCACACCGATTGAACACTGAAGCTTTCTTT.

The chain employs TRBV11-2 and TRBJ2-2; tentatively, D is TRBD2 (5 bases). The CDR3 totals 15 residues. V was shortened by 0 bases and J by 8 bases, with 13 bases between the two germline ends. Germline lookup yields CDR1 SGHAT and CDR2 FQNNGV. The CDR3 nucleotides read TGTGCCAGCAGCTTAGATGGGCGGCGGGCGGGGGAGCTGTTTTTT. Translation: CASSLDGRRAGELFF.

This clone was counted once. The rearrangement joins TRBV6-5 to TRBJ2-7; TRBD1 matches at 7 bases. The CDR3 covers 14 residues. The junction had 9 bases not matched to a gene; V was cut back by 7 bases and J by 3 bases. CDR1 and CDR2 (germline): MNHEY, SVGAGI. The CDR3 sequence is CASTEPGQLYEQYF. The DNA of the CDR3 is TGTGCCAGCACAGAGCCGGGACAGCTCTACGAGCAGTACTTC.

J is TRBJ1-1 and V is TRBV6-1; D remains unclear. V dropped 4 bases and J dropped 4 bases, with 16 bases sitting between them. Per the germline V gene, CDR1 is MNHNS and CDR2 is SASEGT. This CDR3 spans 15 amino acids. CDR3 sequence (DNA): TGTGCCAGCAGTGCGGACTCGAAGGTGGGCACTGAAGCTTTCTTT. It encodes CASSADSKVGTEAFF.

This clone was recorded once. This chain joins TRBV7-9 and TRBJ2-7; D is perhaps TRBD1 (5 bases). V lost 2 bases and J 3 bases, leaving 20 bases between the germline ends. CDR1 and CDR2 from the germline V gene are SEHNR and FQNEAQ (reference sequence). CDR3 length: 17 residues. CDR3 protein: CASSLYPWVQGGYEQYF. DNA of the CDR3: TGTGCCAGCAGCTTATACCCTTGGGTGCAGGGCGGCTACGAGCAGTACTTC.

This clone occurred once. The CDR3 nucleotides read TGTGCCAGCAGCTCGGGACTAGCGGGGATACAAGAGACCCAGTACTTC. Encoded protein: CASSSGLAGIQETQYF. The chain recombines TRBV5-4 with TRBJ2-5; 13 bases match TRBD2. Trimming at V came to 3 bases and at J to 2 bases, leaving 4 bases not matched to a gene. Per the germline V gene, CDR1 is SGHNT and CDR2 is YYREEE (reference sequence). The CDR3 spans 16 residues.

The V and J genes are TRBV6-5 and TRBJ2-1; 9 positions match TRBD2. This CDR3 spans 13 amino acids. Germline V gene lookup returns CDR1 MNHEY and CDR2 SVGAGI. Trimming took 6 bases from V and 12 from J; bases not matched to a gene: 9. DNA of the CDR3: TGTGCCAGCAGGGCTAGCGGGGACCCAGTGCAGTTCTTC. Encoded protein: CASRASGDPVQFF.

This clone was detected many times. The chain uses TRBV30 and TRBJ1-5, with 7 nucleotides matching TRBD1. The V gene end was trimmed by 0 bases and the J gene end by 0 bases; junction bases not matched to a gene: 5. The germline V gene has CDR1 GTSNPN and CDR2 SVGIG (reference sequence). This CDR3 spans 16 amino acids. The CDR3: CAWSVQGRDSNQPQHF. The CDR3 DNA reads TGTGCCTGGAGTGTACAGGGGCGGGATAGCAATCAGCCCCAGCATTTT.

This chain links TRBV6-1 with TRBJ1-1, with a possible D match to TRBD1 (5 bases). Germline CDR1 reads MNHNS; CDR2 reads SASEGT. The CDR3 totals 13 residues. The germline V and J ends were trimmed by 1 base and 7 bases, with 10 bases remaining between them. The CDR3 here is CASSEVGRGEAFF. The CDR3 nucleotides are TGTGCCAGCAGTGAAGTAGGGAGGGGTGAAGCTTTCTTT.

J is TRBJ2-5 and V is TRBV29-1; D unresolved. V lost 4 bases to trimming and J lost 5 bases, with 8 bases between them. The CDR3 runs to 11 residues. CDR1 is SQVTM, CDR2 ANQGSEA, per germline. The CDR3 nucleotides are TGCAGCGTTGTAATCGGTGAGACCCAGTACTTC. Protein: CSVVIGETQYF.

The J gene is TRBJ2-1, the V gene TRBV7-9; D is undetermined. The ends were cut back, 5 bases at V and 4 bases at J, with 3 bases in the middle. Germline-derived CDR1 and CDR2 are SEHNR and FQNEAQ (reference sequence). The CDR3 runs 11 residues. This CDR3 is CASSNYNEQFF. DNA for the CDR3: TGTGCCAGCAGCAATTACAATGAGCAGTTCTTC.

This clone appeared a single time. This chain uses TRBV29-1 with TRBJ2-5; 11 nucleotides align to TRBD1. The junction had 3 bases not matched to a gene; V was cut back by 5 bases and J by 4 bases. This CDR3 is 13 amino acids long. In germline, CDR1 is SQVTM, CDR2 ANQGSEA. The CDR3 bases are TGCAGCGTTTGGGACAGGGGGGGAGAGACCCAGTACTTC. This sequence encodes CSVWDRGGETQYF.

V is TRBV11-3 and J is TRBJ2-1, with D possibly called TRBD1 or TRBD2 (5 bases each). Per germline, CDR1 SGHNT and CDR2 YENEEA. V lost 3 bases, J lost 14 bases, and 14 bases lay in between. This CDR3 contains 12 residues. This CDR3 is CASSFTQGTEFF. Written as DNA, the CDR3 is TGTGCCAGCAGCTTTACCCAAGGGACCGAGTTCTTC.

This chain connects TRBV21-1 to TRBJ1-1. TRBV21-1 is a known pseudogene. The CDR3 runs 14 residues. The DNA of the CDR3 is TGTGCCAGCAGCAAAGGGGAGAGGGATGGTGAAGCTTTCTTT. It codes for CASSKGERDGEAFF.

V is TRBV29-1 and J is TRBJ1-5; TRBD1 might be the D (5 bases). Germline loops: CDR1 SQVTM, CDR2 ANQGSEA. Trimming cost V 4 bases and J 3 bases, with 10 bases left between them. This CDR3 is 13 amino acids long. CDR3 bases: TGCAGCGTTGTCGGGGGTCTCAATCAGCCCCAGCATTTT. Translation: CSVVGGLNQPQHF. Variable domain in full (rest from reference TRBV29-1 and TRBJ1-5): SAVISQKPSRDICQRGTSLTIQCQVDSQVTMMFWYRQQPGQSLTLIATANQGSEATYESGFVIDKFPISRPNLTFSTLTVSNMSPEDSSIYLCSVVGGLNQPQHFGDGTRLSIL.

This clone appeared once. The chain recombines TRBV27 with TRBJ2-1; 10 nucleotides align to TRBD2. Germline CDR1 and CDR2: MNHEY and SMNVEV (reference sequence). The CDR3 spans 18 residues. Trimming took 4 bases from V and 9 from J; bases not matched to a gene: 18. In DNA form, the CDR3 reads TGTGCCAGCAGTTCAGCAGCAGCCCTAGCGGGAGCCGTGGGTGAGCAGTTCTTC. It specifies CASSSAAALAGAVGEQFF.

CDR3 region: CATGSTRGRGYNSPLHF. CDR3 DNA: TGTGCCACCGGATCCACGAGGGGCCGGGGCTATAATTCACCCCTCCACTTT. The chain uses TRBV15 and TRBJ1-6, with a weak D call TRBD1 (5 bases). The CDR3 loop spans 17 amino acids. Trimming cost V 8 bases and J 3 bases, with 20 bases left between them. CDR1 LNHNV and CDR2 YYDKDF come from the germline V gene (reference sequence).

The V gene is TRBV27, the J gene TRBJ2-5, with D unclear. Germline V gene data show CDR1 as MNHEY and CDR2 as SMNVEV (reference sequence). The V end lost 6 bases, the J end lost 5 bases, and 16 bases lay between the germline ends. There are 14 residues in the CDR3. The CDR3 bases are TGTGCCAGCAGACCAAGATGGGTGGGCGAGACCCAGTACTTC. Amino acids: CASRPRWVGETQYF.

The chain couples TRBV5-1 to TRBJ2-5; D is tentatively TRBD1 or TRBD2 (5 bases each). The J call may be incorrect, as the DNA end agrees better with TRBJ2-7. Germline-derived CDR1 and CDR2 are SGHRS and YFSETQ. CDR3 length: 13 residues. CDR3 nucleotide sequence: TGCGCCAGCAAACTGGCCGGGGCCCACGAGCAGTACTTC. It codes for CASKLAGAHEQYF.

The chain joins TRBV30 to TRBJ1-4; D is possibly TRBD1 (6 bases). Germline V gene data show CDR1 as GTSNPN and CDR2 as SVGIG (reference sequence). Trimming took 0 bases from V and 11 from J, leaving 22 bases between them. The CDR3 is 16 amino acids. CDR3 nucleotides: TGTGCCTGGAGTGTACCTCGGTCGGGGGGCGCCGGGAAACTGTTTTTT. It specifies CAWSVPRSGGAGKLFF.

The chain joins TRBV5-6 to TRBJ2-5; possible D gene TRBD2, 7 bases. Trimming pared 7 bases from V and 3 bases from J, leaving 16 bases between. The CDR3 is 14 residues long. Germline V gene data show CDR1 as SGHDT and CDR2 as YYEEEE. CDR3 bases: TGTGCCAGCCCCACCGGGGGGCCTAAAGAGACCCAGTACTTC. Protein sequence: CASPTGGPKETQYF.